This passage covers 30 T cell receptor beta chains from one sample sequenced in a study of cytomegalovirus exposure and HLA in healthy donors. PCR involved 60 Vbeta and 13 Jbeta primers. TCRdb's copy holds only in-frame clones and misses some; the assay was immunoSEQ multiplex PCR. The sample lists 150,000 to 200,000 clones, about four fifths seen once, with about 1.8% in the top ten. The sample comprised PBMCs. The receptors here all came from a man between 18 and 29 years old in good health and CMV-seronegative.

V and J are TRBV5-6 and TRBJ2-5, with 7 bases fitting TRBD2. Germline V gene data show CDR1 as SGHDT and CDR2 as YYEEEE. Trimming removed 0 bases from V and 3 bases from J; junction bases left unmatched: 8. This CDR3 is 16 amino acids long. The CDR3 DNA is TGTGCCAGCAGCTTGGCCTTGACGGGAGGAGAAGAGACCCAGTACTTC. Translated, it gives CASSLALTGGEETQYF.

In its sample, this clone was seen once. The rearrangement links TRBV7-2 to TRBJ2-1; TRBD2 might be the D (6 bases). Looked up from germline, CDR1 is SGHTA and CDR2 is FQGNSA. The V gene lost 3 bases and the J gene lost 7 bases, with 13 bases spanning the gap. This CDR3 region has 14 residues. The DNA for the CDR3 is TGTGCCAGCAGCTTCGGGAGCTCATGGAATGAGCAGTTCTTC. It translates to CASSFGSSWNEQFF.

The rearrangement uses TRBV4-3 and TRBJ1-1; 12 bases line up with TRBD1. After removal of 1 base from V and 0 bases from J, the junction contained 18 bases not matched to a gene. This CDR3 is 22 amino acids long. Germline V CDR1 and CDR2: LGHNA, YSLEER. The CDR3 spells CASSQVILGQGAGTFMNTEAFF. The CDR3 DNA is TGCGCCAGCAGCCAAGTTATCTTGGGACAGGGGGCCGGTACCTTTATGAACACTGAAGCTTTCTTT.

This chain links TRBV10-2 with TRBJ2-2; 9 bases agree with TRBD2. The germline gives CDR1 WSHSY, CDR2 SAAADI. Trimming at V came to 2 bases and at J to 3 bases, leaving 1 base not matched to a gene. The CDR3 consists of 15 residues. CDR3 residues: CASSEAGGDTGELFF. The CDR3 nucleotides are TGCGCCAGCAGTGAGGCGGGAGGGGACACCGGGGAGCTGTTTTTT.

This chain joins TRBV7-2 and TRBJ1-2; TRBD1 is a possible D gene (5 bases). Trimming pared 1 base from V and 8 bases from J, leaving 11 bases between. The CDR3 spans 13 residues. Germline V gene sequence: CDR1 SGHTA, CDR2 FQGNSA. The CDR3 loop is CASSLGGTLGYTF. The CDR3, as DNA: TGTGCCAGCAGCTTAGGAGGGACTCTGGGCTACACCTTC.

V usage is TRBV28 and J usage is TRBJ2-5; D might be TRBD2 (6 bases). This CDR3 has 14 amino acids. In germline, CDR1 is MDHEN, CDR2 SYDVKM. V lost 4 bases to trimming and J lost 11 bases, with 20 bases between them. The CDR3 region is CASSSPDSPREQYF. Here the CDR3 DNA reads TGTGCCAGCAGTTCCCCAGACTCCCCTCGGGAGCAGTACTTC. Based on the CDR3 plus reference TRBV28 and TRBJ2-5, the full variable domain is DVKVTQSSRYLVKRTGEKVFLECVQDMDHENMFWYRQDPGLGLRLIYFSYDVKMKEKGDIPEGYSVSREKKERFSLILESASTNQTSMYLCASSSPDSPREQYFGPGTRLLVL.

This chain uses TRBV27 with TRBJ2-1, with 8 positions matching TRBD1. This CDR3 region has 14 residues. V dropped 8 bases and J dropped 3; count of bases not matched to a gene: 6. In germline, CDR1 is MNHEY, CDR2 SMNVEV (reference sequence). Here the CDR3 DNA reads TGTGCCAGCTCAGGGGGCAGGTTCTACAATGAGCAGTTCTTC. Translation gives CASSGGRFYNEQFF.

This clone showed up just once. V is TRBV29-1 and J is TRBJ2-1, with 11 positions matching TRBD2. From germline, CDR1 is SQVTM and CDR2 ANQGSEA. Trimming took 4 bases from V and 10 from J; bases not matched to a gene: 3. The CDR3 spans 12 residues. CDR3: CSVVAGGREQFF. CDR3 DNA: TGCAGCGTTGTAGCGGGGGGGCGGGAGCAGTTCTTC.

The CDR3 DNA follows: TGCGCCAGCAGCTCAACCAGCGGGGGAGGCGGATACACAGATACGCAGTATTTT. Translating it yields CASSSTSGGGGYTDTQYF. The rearrangement links TRBV4-1 to TRBJ2-3; 8 bases are shared with TRBD2. CDR3 length equals 18 residues. Per the germline V gene, CDR1 is MGHRA and CDR2 is YSYEKL. V was clipped by 5 bases and J by 2 bases; unmatched bases: 15.

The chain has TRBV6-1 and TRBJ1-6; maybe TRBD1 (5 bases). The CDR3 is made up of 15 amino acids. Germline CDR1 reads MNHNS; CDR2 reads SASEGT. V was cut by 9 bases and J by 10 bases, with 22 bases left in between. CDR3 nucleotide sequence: TGTGCCAGTTATCAAGGGAGGGGAGGAGAGTCACCCCTCCACTTT. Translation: CASYQGRGGESPLHF.

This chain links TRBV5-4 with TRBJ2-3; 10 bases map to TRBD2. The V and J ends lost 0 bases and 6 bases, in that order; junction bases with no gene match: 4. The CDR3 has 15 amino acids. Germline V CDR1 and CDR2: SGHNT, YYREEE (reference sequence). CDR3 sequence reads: CASSLGLAGEDTQYF. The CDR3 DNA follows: TGTGCCAGCAGCTTGGGGCTAGCGGGGGAGGATACGCAGTATTTT.

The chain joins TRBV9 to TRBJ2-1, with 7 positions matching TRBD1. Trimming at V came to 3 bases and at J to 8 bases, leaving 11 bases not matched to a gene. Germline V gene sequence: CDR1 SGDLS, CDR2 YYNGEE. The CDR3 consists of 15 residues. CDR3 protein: CASSARQGTSHEQFF. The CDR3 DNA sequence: TGTGCCAGCAGCGCCCGACAGGGAACTTCCCATGAGCAGTTCTTC.

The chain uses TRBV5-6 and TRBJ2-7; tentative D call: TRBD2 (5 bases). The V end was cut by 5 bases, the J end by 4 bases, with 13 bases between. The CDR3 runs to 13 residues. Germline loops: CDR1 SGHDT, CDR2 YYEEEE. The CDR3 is CASSSDYPYEQYF. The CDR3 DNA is TGTGCCAGCAGTTCCGACTACCCGTACGAGCAGTACTTC.

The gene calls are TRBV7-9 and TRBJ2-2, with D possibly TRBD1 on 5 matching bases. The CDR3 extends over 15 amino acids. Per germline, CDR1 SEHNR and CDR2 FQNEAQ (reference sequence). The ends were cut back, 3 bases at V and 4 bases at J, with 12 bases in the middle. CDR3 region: CASSLTEPSTGELFF. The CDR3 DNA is TGTGCCAGCAGCTTGACAGAACCAAGCACCGGGGAGCTGTTTTTT.

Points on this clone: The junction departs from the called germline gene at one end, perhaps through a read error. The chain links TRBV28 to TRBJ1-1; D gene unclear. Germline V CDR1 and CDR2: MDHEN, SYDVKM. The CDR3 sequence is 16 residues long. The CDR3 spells CASSLSGRVGNAEAFF. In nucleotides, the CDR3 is TGTGCCAGCAGTTTATCCGGGAGGGTTGGGAACGCTGAAGCTTTCTTT.

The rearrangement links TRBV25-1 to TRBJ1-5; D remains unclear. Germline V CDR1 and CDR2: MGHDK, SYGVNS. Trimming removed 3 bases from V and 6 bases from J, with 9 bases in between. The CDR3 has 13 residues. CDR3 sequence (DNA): TGTGCCAGCAGTGACGGGATCGCTCAGCCCCAGCATTTT. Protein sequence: CASSDGIAQPQHF.

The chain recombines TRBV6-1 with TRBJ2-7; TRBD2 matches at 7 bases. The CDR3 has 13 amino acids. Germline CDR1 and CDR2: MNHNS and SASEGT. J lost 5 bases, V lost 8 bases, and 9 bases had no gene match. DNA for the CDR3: TGTGCCAGCGCGGATCTAGCGGCTAACGAGCAGTACTTC. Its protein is CASADLAANEQYF.

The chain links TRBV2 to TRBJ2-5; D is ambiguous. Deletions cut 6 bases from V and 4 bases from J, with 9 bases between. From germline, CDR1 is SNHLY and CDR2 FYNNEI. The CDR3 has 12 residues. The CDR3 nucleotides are TGTGCCAGCAGGGTGGAGCCAGAGACCCAGTACTTC. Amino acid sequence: CASRVEPETQYF.

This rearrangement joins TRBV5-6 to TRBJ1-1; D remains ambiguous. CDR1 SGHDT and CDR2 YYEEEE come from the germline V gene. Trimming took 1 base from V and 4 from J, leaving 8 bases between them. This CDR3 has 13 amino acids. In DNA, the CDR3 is TGTGCCAGCAGCTTGTATTCTATCACTGAAGCTTTCTTT. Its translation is CASSLYSITEAFF. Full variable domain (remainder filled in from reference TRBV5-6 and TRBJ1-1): DAGVTQSPTHLIKTRGQQVTLRCSPKSGHDTVSWYQQALGQGPQFIFQYYEEEERQRGNFPDRFSGHQFPNYSSELNVNALLLGDSALYLCASSLYSITEAFFGQGTRLTVV.

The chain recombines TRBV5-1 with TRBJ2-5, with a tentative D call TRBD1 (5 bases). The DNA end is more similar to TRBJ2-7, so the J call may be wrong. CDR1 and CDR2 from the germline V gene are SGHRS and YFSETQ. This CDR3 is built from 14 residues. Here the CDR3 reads CASSQKTGAYEQYF. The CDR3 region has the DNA TGCGCCAGCAGCCAGAAAACAGGAGCCTACGAGCAGTACTTC.

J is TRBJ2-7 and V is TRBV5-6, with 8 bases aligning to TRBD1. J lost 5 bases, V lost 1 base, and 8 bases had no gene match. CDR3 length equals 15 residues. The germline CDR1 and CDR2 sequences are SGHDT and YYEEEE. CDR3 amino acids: CASSLKNRGDDEQYF. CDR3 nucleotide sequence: TGTGCCAGCAGCTTGAAAAACAGGGGGGACGACGAGCAGTACTTC.

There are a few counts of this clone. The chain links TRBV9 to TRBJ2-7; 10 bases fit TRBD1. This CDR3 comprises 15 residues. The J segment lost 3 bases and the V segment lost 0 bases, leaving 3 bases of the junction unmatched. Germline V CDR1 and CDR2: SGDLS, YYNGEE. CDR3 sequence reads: CASSVEGQGNYEQYF. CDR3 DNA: TGTGCCAGCAGCGTAGAGGGACAGGGGAACTACGAGCAGTACTTC. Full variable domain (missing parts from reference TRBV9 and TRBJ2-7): DSGVTQTPKHLITATGQRVTLRCSPRSGDLSVYWYQQSLDQGLQFLIQYYNGEERAKGNILERFSAQQFPDLHSELNLSSLELGDSALYFCASSVEGQGNYEQYFGPGTRLTVT.

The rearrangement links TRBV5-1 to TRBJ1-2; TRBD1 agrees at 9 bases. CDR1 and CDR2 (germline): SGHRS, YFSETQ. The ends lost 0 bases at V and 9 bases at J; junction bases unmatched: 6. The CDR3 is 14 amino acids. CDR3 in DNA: TGCGCCAGCAGCTTGGAATACGGGACAGGGCGCTACACCTTC. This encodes CASSLEYGTGRYTF.

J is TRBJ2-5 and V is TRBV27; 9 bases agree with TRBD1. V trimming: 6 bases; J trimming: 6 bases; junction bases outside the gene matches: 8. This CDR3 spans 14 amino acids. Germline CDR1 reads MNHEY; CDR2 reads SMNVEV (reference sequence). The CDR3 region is CASSGTGSSKTQYF. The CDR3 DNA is TGTGCCAGCAGCGGGACAGGGTCGTCCAAGACCCAGTACTTC.

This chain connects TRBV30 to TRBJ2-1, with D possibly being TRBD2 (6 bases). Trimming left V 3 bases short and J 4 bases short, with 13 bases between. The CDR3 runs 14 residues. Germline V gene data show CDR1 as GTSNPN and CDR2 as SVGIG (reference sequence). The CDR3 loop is CAWSWGEVYNEQFF. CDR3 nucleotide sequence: TGTGCCTGGAGCTGGGGGGAAGTATACAATGAGCAGTTCTTC.

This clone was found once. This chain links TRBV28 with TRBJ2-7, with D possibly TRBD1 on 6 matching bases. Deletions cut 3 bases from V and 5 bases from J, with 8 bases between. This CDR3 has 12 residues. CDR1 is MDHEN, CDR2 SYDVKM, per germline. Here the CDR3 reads CASSFYRDEQYF. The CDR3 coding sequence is TGTGCCAGCAGTTTTTACAGGGACGAGCAGTACTTC.

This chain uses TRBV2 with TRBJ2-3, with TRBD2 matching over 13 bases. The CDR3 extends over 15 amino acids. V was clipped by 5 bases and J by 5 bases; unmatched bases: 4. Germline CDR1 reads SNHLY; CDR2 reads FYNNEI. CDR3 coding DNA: TGTGCCAGCAGTCAAGGACTAGCGGGAGTAGATACGCAGTATTTT. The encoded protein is CASSQGLAGVDTQYF.

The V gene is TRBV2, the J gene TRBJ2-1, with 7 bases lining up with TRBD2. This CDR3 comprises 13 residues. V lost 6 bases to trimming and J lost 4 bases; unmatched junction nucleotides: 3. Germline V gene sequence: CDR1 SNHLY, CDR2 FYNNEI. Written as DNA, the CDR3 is TGTGCCAGCAGCGGACTAGGATACAATGAGCAGTTCTTC. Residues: CASSGLGYNEQFF.

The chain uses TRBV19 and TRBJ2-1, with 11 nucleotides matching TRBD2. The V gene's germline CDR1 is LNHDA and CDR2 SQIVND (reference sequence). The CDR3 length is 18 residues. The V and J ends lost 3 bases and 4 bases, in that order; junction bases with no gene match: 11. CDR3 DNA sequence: TGTGCCAGTAGTATCCGGACTAGCGGGTCTGTGGGATACAATGAGCAGTTCTTC. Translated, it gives CASSIRTSGSVGYNEQFF.

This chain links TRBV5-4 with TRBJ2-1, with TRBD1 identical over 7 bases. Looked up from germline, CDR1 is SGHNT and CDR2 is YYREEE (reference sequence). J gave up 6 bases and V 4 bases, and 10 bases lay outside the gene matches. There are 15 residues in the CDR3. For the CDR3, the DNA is TGTGCCAGCAGCCTAAGACAGGGCATCAGCAATGAGCAGTTCTTC. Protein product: CASSLRQGISNEQFF.